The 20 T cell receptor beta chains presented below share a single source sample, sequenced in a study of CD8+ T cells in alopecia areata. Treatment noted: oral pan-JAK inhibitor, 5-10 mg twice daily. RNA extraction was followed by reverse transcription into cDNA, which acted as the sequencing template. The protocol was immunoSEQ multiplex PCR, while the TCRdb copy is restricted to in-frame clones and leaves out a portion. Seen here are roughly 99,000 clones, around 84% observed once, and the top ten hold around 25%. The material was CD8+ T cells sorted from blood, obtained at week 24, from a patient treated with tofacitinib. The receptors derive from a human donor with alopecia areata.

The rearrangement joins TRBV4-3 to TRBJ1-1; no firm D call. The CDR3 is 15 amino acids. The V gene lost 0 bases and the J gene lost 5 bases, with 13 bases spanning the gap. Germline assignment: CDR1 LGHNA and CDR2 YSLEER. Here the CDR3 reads CASSQEEGLETEAFF. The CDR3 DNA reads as TGCGCCAGCAGCCAAGAGGAGGGCTTGGAGACTGAAGCTTTCTTT.

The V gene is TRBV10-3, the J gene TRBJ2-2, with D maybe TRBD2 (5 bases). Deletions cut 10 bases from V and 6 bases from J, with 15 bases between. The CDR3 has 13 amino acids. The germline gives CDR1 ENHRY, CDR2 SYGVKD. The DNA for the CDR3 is TGTGCCACCATCTCGGGGATGGCCGGGGAGCTGTTTTTT. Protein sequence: CATISGMAGELFF.

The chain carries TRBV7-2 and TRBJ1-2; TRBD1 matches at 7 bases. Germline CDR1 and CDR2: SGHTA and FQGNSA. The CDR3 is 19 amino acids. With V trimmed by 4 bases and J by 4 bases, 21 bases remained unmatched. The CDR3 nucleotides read TGTGCCAGCAGCTCCCTTACCCCCCACAGTCCGGGGACAGTCTATGGCTACACCTTC. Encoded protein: CASSSLTPHSPGTVYGYTF.

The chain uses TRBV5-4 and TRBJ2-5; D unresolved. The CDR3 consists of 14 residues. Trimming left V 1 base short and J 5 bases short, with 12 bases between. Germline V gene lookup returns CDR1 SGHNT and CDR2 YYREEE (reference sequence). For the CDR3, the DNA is TGTGCCAGCAGCTTGTGGGTAGGTGAGGAGACCCAGTACTTC. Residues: CASSLWVGEETQYF.

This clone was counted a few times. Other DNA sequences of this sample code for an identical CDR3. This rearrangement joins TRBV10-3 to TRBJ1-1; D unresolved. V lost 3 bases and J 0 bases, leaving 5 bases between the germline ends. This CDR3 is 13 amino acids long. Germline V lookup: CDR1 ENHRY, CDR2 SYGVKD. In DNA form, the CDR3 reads TGTGCCATCAGTGAAGGCTTGAACACTGAAGCTTTCTTT. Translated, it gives CAISEGLNTEAFF.

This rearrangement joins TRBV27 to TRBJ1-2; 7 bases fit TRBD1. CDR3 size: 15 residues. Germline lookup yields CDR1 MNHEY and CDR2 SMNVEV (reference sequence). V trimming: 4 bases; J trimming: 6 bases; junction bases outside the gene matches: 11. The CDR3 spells CASSSIPETGNGYTF. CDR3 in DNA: TGTGCCAGCAGTTCGATCCCCGAGACAGGGAATGGCTACACCTTC.

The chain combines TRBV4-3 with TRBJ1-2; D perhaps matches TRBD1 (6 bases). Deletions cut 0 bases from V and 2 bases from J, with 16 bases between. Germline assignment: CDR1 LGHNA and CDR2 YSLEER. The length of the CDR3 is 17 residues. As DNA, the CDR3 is TGCGCCAGCAGCCAAGATCGGGGGCCTAGGCAGAACTATGGCTACACCTTC. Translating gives CASSQDRGPRQNYGYTF.

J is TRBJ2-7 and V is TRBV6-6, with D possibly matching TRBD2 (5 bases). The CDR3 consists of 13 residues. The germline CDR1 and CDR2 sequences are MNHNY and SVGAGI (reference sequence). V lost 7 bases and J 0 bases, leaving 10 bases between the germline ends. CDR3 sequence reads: CASNERYSYEQYF. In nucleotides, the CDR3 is TGTGCCAGCAATGAGCGGTACTCCTACGAGCAGTACTTC.

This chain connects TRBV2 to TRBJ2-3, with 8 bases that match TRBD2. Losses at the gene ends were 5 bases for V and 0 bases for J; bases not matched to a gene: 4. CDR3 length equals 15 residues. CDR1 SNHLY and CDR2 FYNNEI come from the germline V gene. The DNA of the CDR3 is TGTGCCAGCAGTTCGGGACTAGGGAGCACAGATACGCAGTATTTT. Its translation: CASSSGLGSTDTQYF. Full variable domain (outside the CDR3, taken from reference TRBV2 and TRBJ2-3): EPEVTQTPSHQVTQMGQEVILRCVPISNHLYFYWYRQILGQKVEFLVSFYNNEISEKSEIFDDQFSVERPDGSNFTLKIRSTKLEDSAMYFCASSSGLGSTDTQYFGPGTRLTVL.

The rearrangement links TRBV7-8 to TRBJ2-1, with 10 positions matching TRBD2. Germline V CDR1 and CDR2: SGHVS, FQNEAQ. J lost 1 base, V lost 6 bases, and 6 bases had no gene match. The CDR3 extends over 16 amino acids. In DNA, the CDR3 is TGTGCCAGCAGTCCTCGACTAGCGGGTTCCTACAATGAGCAGTTCTTC. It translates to CASSPRLAGSYNEQFF.

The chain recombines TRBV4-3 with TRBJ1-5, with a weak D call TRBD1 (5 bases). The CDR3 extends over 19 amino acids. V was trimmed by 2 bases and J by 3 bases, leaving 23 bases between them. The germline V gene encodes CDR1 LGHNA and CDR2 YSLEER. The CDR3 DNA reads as TGCGCCAGCAGCCAACCCGAGTCGTTGTTCGGGGGAGTCAATCAGCCCCAGCATTTT. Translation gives CASSQPESLFGGVNQPQHF.

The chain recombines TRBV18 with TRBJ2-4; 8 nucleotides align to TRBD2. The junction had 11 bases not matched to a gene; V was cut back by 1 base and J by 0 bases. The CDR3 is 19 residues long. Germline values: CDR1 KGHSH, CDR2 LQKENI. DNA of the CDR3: TGTGCCAGCTCACCACGGGGAGGAGCGGGGGCTCTAGCCAAAAACATTCAGTACTTC. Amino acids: CASSPRGGAGALAKNIQYF. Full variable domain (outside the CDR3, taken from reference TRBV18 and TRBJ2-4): NAGVMQNPRHLVRRRGQEARLRCSPMKGHSHVYWYRQLPEEGLKFMVYLQKENIIDESGMPKERFSAEFPKEGPSILRIQQVVRGDSAAYFCASSPRGGAGALAKNIQYFGAGTRLSVL.

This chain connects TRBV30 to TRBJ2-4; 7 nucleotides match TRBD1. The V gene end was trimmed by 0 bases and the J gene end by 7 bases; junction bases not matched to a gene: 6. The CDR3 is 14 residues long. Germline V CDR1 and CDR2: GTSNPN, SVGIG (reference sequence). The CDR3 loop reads CAWSVSTGDNIQYF. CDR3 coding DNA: TGTGCCTGGAGTGTTAGTACAGGGGACAACATTCAGTACTTC. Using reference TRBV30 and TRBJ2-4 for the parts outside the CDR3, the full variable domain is SQTIHQWPATLVQPVGSPLSLECTVEGTSNPNLYWYRQAAGRGLQLLFYSVGIGQISSEVPQNLSASRPQDRQFILSSKKLLLSDSGFYLCAWSVSTGDNIQYFGAGTRLSVL.

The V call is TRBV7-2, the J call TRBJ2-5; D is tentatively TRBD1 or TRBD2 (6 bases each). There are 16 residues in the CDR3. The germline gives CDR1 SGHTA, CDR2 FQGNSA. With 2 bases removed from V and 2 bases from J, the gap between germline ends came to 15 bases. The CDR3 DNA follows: TGTGCCAGCAGCTTACTGGGGGGCAGCGGTCAAGAGACCCAGTACTTC. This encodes CASSLLGGSGQETQYF. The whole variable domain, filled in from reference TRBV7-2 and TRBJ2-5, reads GAGVSQSPSNKVTEKGKDVELRCDPISGHTALYWYRQSLGQGLEFLIYFQGNSAPDKSGLPSDRFSAERTGGSVSTLTIQRTQQEDSAVYLCASSLLGGSGQETQYFGPGTRLLVL.

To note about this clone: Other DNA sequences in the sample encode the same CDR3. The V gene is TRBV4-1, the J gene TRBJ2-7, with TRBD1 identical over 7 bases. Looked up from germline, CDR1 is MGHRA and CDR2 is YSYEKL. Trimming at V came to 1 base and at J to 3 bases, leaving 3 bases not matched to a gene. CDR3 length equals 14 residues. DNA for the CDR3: TGCGCCAGCAGCCAAGGGCAGGGGGACTACGAGCAGTACTTC. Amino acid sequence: CASSQGQGDYEQYF.

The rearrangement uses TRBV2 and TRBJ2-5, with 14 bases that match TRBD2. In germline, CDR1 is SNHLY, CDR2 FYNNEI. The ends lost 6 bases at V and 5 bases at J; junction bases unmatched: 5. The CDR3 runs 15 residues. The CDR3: CASRTSGGAGETQYF. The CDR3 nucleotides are TGTGCCAGCAGGACTAGCGGGGGGGCCGGTGAGACCCAGTACTTC. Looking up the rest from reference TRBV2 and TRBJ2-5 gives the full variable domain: EPEVTQTPSHQVTQMGQEVILRCVPISNHLYFYWYRQILGQKVEFLVSFYNNEISEKSEIFDDQFSVERPDGSNFTLKIRSTKLEDSAMYFCASRTSGGAGETQYFGPGTRLLVL.

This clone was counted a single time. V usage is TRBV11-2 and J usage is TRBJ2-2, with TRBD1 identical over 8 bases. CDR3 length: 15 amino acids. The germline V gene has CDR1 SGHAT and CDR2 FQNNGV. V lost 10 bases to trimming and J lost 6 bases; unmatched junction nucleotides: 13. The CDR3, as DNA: TGTGCCATCACCCCCAAGACAGGGGAGGCCGGGGAGCTGTTTTTT. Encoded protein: CAITPKTGEAGELFF. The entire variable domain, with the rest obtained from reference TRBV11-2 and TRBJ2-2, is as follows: EAGVAQSPRYKIIEKRQSVAFWCNPISGHATLYWYQQILGQGPKLLIQFQNNGVVDDSQLPKDRFSAERLKGVDSTLKIQPAKLEDSAVYLCAITPKTGEAGELFFGEGSRLTVL.

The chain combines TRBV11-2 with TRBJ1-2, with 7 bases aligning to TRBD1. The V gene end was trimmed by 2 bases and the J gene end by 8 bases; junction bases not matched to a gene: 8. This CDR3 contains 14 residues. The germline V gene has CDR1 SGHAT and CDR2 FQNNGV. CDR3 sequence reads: CASSLLQGVGGYTF. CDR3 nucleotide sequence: TGTGCCAGCAGCTTACTGCAGGGGGTAGGAGGCTACACCTTC.

As DNA, the CDR3 is TGTGCCAGCAGCTTAGTCTCAGGGGGCGCGAAGTACAATGAGCAGTTCTTC. It is translated as CASSLVSGGAKYNEQFF. The genes are TRBV7-6 and TRBJ2-1, with 8 bases that match TRBD1. The CDR3 is made up of 17 amino acids. The germline V gene has CDR1 SGHVS and CDR2 FNYEAQ. V shed 1 base, J shed 4 bases, and the junction held 9 bases outside the gene matches.

DNA for the CDR3: TGCGCCAGCAGCCAAGATAAAGGGTCCTACAATGAGCAGTTCTTC. Translating it yields CASSQDKGSYNEQFF. V is TRBV4-3 and J is TRBJ2-1; D not certain. V was shortened by 0 bases and J by 1 base, with 7 bases between the two germline ends. Germline loops: CDR1 LGHNA, CDR2 YSLEER. This CDR3 is 15 amino acids long.